Described below is a single TCR beta chain sequence and its context. The data were obtained in a study of blood T cell repertoires in COVID-19. Per the authors' pipeline: Amplification from reference gene primers served as the basis for estimated nucleated cell counts. Assay used: immunoSEQ multiplex PCR; TCRdb lists only in-frame clones, some missing. V, J and clone size were drawn from that table, and D and trimming were deduced from the DNA. In the table there are approximately 140,000 clones, approximately 84% of which are singletons. Germline lookup yields CDR1 KGHSH and CDR2 LQKENI. CDR3 length equals 15 residues. Trimming at V came to 4 bases and at J to 4 bases, leaving 3 bases not matched to a gene.

The TCR was taken from a woman in her forties or fifties with acute COVID-19. Material: PBMCs or T cells enriched from blood (not recorded which). The genes are TRBV18 and TRBJ1-5, with 11 bases identical to TRBD1. The CDR3 nucleotides are TGTGCCAGCTCACAGGGGACAGGGGGGAATCAGCCCCAGCATTTT. The encoded protein is CASSQGTGGNQPQHF.